This TCR beta chain was identified during a study of blood T cell repertoires in COVID-19. Across the whole study: Sites across the United States, Italy and Spain contributed samples from acute and convalescent COVID-19.

This table comes from immunoSEQ multiplex PCR, and its TCRdb copy is limited to in-frame clones, with some not included. The top ten clones hold around 5% of a sample with 200,000 to 300,000 clones, around nine tenths of them seen once. V lost 1 base and J 5 bases, leaving 8 bases between the germline ends. There are 13 residues in the CDR3. Germline lookup yields CDR1 KGHSH and CDR2 LQKENI. Sequencing was done on a sample of peripheral blood. The source of this sequence is a woman aged 60-70 years with COVID-19, enrolled during active disease. The J gene is TRBJ1-1, the V gene TRBV18, with D maybe TRBD1 (6 bases). CDR3 coding DNA: TGTGCCAGCTCACCACAGAGGGGGACTGAAGCTTTCTTT. As protein: CASSPQRGTEAFF.